Following are 24 T cell receptor beta chains from one sample sequenced in a study of Graves' ophthalmopathy and Graves' hyperthyroidism. RNA served as the template for amplifying TCR beta CDR3 regions. Scientists carried out first-round RT-PCR using HTBI primers and then a second-round multiplex PCR. Using its own MiXCR run on the multiplex PCR reads, TCRdb lists one record per CDR3 protein. Here the sample spans around 1,000,000 distinct CDR3 sequences, around a third being singletons. The source material was peripheral blood or thyroid tissue (not recorded which). The receptors shown here come from an adult man with Graves' hyperthyroidism.

This clonotype was observed many times. This chain links TRBV29-1 with TRBJ1-6, with unresolved D. The germline gives CDR1 SQVTM, CDR2 ANQGSEA. V was cut by 4 bases and J by 9 bases, with 10 bases left in between. This CDR3 is 12 amino acids long. CDR3 DNA sequence: TGCAGCGTTGGGGAAAGAGGTTCACCCCTCCACTTT. It translates to CSVGERGSPLHF.

This rearrangement joins TRBV7-2 to TRBJ2-1; TRBD2 aligns across 9 bases. Germline V gene lookup returns CDR1 SGHTA and CDR2 FQGNSA. CDR3 length: 15 amino acids. The V segment lost 1 base and the J segment 4 bases; nucleotides outside the gene matches: 2. DNA for the CDR3: TGTGCCAGCAGCTTAGGTAGCGGGGGATACAATGAGCAGTTCTTC. It codes for CASSLGSGGYNEQFF.

The chain joins TRBV5-1 to TRBJ2-2; no clear D gene. V lost 0 bases and J 7 bases, leaving 10 bases between the germline ends. The germline V gene has CDR1 SGHRS and CDR2 YFSETQ. The CDR3 has 14 amino acids. The CDR3 coding sequence is TGCGCCAGCAGCTTGGAAGGATTCAGCGGGGAGCTGTTTTTT. Its protein is CASSLEGFSGELFF. Full variable domain (outside the CDR3, taken from reference TRBV5-1 and TRBJ2-2): KAGVTQTPRYLIKTRGQQVTLSCSPISGHRSVSWYQQTPGQGLQFLFEYFSETQRNKGNFPGRFSGRQFSNSRSEMNVSTLELGDSALYLCASSLEGFSGELFFGEGSRLTVL.

The chain carries TRBV15 and TRBJ2-3; 16 bases agree with TRBD2. V was pared by 5 bases and J by 4 bases, with 9 bases of the junction left unmatched. This CDR3 contains 18 residues. Germline V gene lookup returns CDR1 LNHNV and CDR2 YYDKDF (reference sequence). CDR3 loop: CATSGGLAGGPYPDTQYF. CDR3 coding DNA: TGTGCCACCAGCGGGGGACTAGCGGGAGGGCCCTATCCAGATACGCAGTATTTT. The variable domain in full, with the rest retrieved from reference TRBV15 and TRBJ2-3, is DAMVIQNPRYQVTQFGKPVTLSCSQTLNHNVMYWYQQKSSQAPKLLFHYYDKDFNNEADTPDNFQSRRPNTSFCFLDIRSPGLGDTAMYLCATSGGLAGGPYPDTQYFGPGTRLTVL.

In regard to this clonotype: Mismatch with germline at one junction end may stem from a read error. The V gene is TRBV10-2, the J gene TRBJ1-2; D call uncertain. This CDR3 is built from 18 residues. The germline V gene has CDR1 WSHSY and CDR2 SAAADI. This CDR3 reads CASSRVLRESTSNYGYTF. For the CDR3, the DNA is TGTGCCAGCTCACGAGTCCTGCGGGAATCGACATCAAACTATGGCTACACCTTC.

The chain employs TRBV15 and TRBJ1-1, with D uncertain. The length of the CDR3 is 13 residues. Trimming stripped 0 bases from V and 7 bases from J, with 9 bases between. The germline gives CDR1 LNHNV, CDR2 YYDKDF (reference sequence). CDR3 DNA sequence: TGTGCCACCAGCAGAGATTTTCAGGATGAAGCTTTCTTT. Translation gives CATSRDFQDEAFF.

This clonotype was observed at least ten times. This chain joins TRBV25-1 and TRBJ1-2; no clear D gene. CDR3 size: 12 residues. Germline V gene sequence: CDR1 MGHDK, CDR2 SYGVNS. V was clipped by 6 bases and J by 6 bases, with 11 bases between them. The CDR3 coding sequence is TGTGCCAGCAGGATCGGTTTGGATGGCTACACCTTC. As protein: CASRIGLDGYTF.

The CDR3 DNA reads TGTGCCATCTCGGGCAGGGACGGGACGGAAAACACCGGGGAGCTGTTTTTT. Its protein is CAISGRDGTENTGELFF. The rearrangement joins TRBV10-3 to TRBJ2-2; D tentatively reads TRBD1 or TRBD2 (5 bases each). The germline V gene encodes CDR1 ENHRY and CDR2 SYGVKD. The CDR3 spans 17 residues. Trimming stripped 8 bases from V and 2 bases from J, with 21 bases between.

To note about this clonotype: This may come from a read error, since a much larger clone is one base off. V gene TRBV7-9 combines with J gene TRBJ2-7, with TRBD2 identical over 7 bases. Germline-derived CDR1 and CDR2 are SEHNR and FQNEAQ (reference sequence). The CDR3 consists of 14 residues. CDR3 sequence: CVSSFGGEAGEQYF. In DNA form, the CDR3 reads TGTGTCAGCAGCTTCGGGGGAGAAGCGGGGGAGCAGTACTTC.

This clonotype was detected only a few times. The rearrangement links TRBV18 to TRBJ1-5; 9 bases align to TRBD1. J gave up 2 bases and V 5 bases, and 4 bases lay outside the gene matches. Per the germline V gene, CDR1 is KGHSH and CDR2 is LQKENI. This CDR3 is built from 15 residues. The CDR3 DNA follows: TGTGCCAGCTCATCTGGGACAGGGCGCAATCAGCCCCAGCATTTT. This translates into CASSSGTGRNQPQHF. The complete variable domain, with remaining parts taken from reference TRBV18 and TRBJ1-5, reads NAGVMQNPRHLVRRRGQEARLRCSPMKGHSHVYWYRQLPEEGLKFMVYLQKENIIDESGMPKERFSAEFPKEGPSILRIQQVVRGDSAAYFCASSSGTGRNQPQHFGDGTRLSIL.

This clonotype showed up just a few times. This chain joins TRBV6-6 and TRBJ2-7, with a tentative D call TRBD1 (5 bases). Germline V gene data show CDR1 as MNHNY and CDR2 as SVGAGI (reference sequence). The V end was cut by 3 bases, the J end by 0 bases, with 12 bases between. This CDR3 contains 15 residues. CDR3 sequence: CASSYDGQGSYEQYF. The CDR3 nucleotides are TGTGCCAGCAGTTATGACGGGCAGGGCTCCTACGAGCAGTACTTC.

In this sample, this clonotype turned up many times. The chain has TRBV9 and TRBJ2-5; D is undetermined. CDR3 size: 13 residues. CDR1 is SGDLS and CDR2 is YYNGEE in the germline V gene. V lost 1 base to trimming and J lost 5 bases, with 9 bases between them. CDR3 sequence: CASSVPPTETQYF. The CDR3 nucleotides are TGTGCCAGCAGCGTACCTCCCACGGAGACCCAGTACTTC.

This clonotype came up a few times. The CDR3 sequence: CASSFTLAGSYEQYF. The CDR3 nucleotides read TGTGCCAGCAGCTTTACACTAGCGGGATCCTACGAGCAGTACTTC. The chain recombines TRBV9 with TRBJ2-7; 10 bases match TRBD2. V lost 4 bases to trimming and J lost 1 base; unmatched junction nucleotides: 5. The CDR3 spans 15 residues. Germline-derived CDR1 and CDR2 are SGDLS and YYNGEE.

At least ten counts were recorded for this clonotype. The genes are TRBV6-2 or TRBV6-3 and TRBJ2-5; unclear D gene. Germline CDR1 MNHEY, CDR2 SVGEGT. Trimming shortened V by 3 bases and J by 10 bases, and 9 bases separated the two germline ends. There are 11 residues in the CDR3. For the CDR3, the DNA is TGTGCCAGCAGTTATCTTCTGGACCAGTACTTC. This encodes CASSYLLDQYF.

This clonotype was seen ten or more times. V gene TRBV7-2 combines with J gene TRBJ2-7; maybe TRBD2 (6 bases). Trimming took 3 bases from V and 5 from J, leaving 17 bases between them. The CDR3 is 15 residues long. The germline CDR1 and CDR2 sequences are SGHTA and FQGNSA. The CDR3 protein is CASSLPGEVGDEQYF. In nucleotides, the CDR3 is TGTGCCAGCAGCTTGCCGGGGGAGGTTGGGGACGAGCAGTACTTC.

In its sample, this clonotype was seen a few times. V and J are TRBV12-3 or TRBV12-4 and TRBJ1-4; D call uncertain. The ends were cut back, 1 base at V and 8 bases at J, with 11 bases in the middle. The length of the CDR3 is 14 residues. In DNA, the CDR3 is TGTGCCAGCAGTTTAGGGCAGTTTGTAGAAAAACTGTTTTTT. Translating it yields CASSLGQFVEKLFF.

This clonotype came up many times. The chain recombines TRBV19 with TRBJ2-7; D gene unclear. CDR1 LNHDA and CDR2 SQIVND come from the germline V gene (reference sequence). This CDR3 contains 15 residues. V was pared by 5 bases and J by 2 bases, with 16 bases between. The CDR3 loop reads CASSLDGISAYEQYF. The DNA for the CDR3 is TGTGCCAGTAGTTTGGACGGAATAAGTGCCTACGAGCAGTACTTC.

This sequence joins TRBV7-2 and TRBJ2-5, with a possible D match to TRBD1 (6 bases). CDR1 SGHTA and CDR2 FQGNSA come from the germline V gene. V lost 6 bases, J lost 0 bases, and 14 bases lay in between. This CDR3 contains 15 residues. The CDR3 region is CASSSRQVHQETQYF. In nucleotides, the CDR3 is TGTGCCAGCAGTTCCCGACAGGTGCACCAAGAGACCCAGTACTTC.

A remark on this clonotype: The missing conserved phenylalanine or tryptophan at the end of this CDR3 makes a read error likely. This chain uses TRBV28 with TRBJ2-7, with D unclear. The CDR3 extends over 12 amino acids. The V gene's germline CDR1 is MDHEN and CDR2 SYDVKM. V lost 6 bases, J lost 2 bases, and 8 bases lay in between. In DNA, the CDR3 is TGTGCCAGCAGCTCAACCCCCTACGAGCAGTACCTC. Protein: CASSSTPYEQYL.

This rearrangement joins TRBV29-1 to TRBJ2-5; tentative D call: TRBD2 (6 bases). The CDR3 is 12 amino acids. Germline V gene lookup returns CDR1 SQVTM and CDR2 ANQGSEA. V lost 3 bases and J lost 5, with 10 bases in between. The CDR3 here is CSVDRGVETQYF. CDR3 coding DNA: TGCAGCGTTGATCGCGGGGTGGAGACCCAGTACTTC.

V gene TRBV25-1 combines with J gene TRBJ2-2; 13 bases map to TRBD2. The CDR3 covers 20 residues. The V and J ends lost 5 bases and 2 bases, in that order; junction bases with no gene match: 14. Germline values: CDR1 MGHDK, CDR2 SYGVNS. Here the CDR3 reads CASSPPVLLAGGPNTGELFF. CDR3 nucleotide sequence: TGTGCCAGCAGTCCCCCCGTCTTACTAGCGGGAGGGCCTAACACCGGGGAGCTGTTTTTT.

The rearrangement links TRBV4-1 to TRBJ1-4; 9 positions match TRBD1. In germline, CDR1 is MGHRA, CDR2 YSYEKL. The CDR3 length is 17 residues. V lost 1 base to trimming and J lost 8 bases; unmatched junction nucleotides: 11. Here the CDR3 DNA reads TGCGCCAGCAGCCAAGCTCCCGGGACAGGGAGTAGGGAAAAACTGTTTTTT. This codes for CASSQAPGTGSREKLFF.

This clonotype was picked up a small number of times. The DNA is left out, because the CDR3 cannot be placed on it with certainty; the CDR3 is given as TCRdb lists it. Here the CDR3 reads CASSWTGSAKNCFF. The chain links TRBV10-3 to TRBJ1-4; the DNA was not used to check the table's D call, TRBD1. Inclusive of both ends, the CDR3 amounts to 14 amino acids. CDR1 and CDR2 (germline): ENHRY, SYGVKD.

The V gene is TRBV12-3 or TRBV12-4, the J gene TRBJ1-6; D unclear. The CDR3 runs 17 residues. Trimming removed 6 bases from V and 0 bases from J, with 15 bases in between. CDR3 bases: TGTGCCAGCAGCGCCGGACCAAGAATCTCCTATAATTCACCCCTCCACTTT. Its translation is CASSAGPRISYNSPLHF.